These T cell receptor beta chains were read from a single sample in a study of blood T cell repertoires in COVID-19. Sequencing was performed with immunoSEQ multiplex PCR; in TCRdb, only in-frame clones are kept and a portion is missing. Of 240,000 or so clones listed, approximately 91% are singletons. Source material: peripheral blood. The receptors were sampled from a woman between 25 and 40 years old with acute or convalescent COVID-19. CDR3s include the opening cysteine and the closing phenylalanine or tryptophan. The D gene is left open where the match is weak. Size values are once, few and many counts, or a class for expanded clones, and some rows have none.

TRBV5-4	TRBJ2-7	-	TRBD1	CASSSNRGLREQYF	TGTGCCAGCAGTTCAAACAGGGGGCTAAGGGAGCAGTACTTC
TRBV5-1	TRBJ1-4	-	-	CASSSNRAPTNEKLFF	TGCGCCAGCAGCTCTAACAGGGCTCCAACTAATGAAAAACTGTTTTTT
TRBV12-3/TRBV12-4	TRBJ1-1	-	-	CASRRTRAFF	TGTGCCAGTCGCCGGACTCGGGCTTTCTTT
TRBV27	TRBJ2-1	-	TRBD2	CASSLTSAYNEQFF	TGTGCCAGCAGTTTAACTAGCGCTTACAATGAGCAGTTCTTC
TRBV6-5	TRBJ1-1	-	TRBD1	CASIYRQGGGTEAFF	TGTGCCAGCATCTACAGACAGGGAGGAGGAACTGAAGCTTTCTTT
TRBV19	TRBJ2-7	-	-	CATTLGAEQYF	TGTGCCACCACCCTGGGGGCCGAGCAGTACTTC
TRBV5-6	TRBJ1-6	-	-	CASSSLDSSYNSPLHF	TGTGCCAGCAGCTCGTTGGACAGCTCCTATAATTCACCCCTCCACTTT
TRBV27	TRBJ2-1	-	TRBD2	CASSLFLGLAGNEQFF	TGTGCCAGCAGTTTGTTTCTAGGACTAGCGGGCAATGAGCAGTTCTTC
TRBV29-1	TRBJ1-5	-	TRBD1	CSARDSSNQPQHF	TGCAGCGCTCGGGACAGTAGCAATCAGCCCCAGCATTTT
TRBV9	TRBJ1-4	-	-	CASSGATVGGEKLFF	TGTGCCAGCAGCGGAGCGACAGTAGGGGGTGAAAAACTGTTTTTT
TRBV5-8	TRBJ2-2	-	-	CASSTTTRFSGTQNTGELFF	TGTGCCAGCAGCACAACCACTCGCTTTTCCGGGACACAGAACACCGGGGAGCTGTTTTTT
TRBV27	TRBJ1-5	-	TRBD1	CASSPGQGIQPQHF	TGTGCCAGCAGTCCGGGACAGGGGATCCAGCCCCAGCATTTT
TRBV12-5	TRBJ1-5	-	-	CASGLAPGGLGYNQPQHF	TGTGCTAGTGGTTTGGCGCCCGGGGGGTTGGGATACAATCAGCCCCAGCATTTT
TRBV30	TRBJ1-1	-	-	CAWSGAGKTEAFF	TGTGCCTGGAGTGGGGCAGGGAAAACTGAAGCTTTCTTT
TRBV15	TRBJ2-7	-	TRBD2	CATSRDLRENEQYF	TGTGCCACCAGCAGAGATTTGCGGGAGAACGAGCAGTACTTC
TRBV6-2/TRBV6-3	TRBJ1-1	-	-	CASSVLQGYDTEAFF	TGTGCCAGCAGTGTGCTACAGGGATACGACACTGAAGCTTTCTTT
TRBV7-9	TRBJ2-1	-	TRBD2	CASSLRLAGTYNEQFF	TGTGCCAGCAGCTTAAGACTAGCGGGTACCTACAATGAGCAGTTCTTC
TRBV4-3	TRBJ1-2	-	-	CASSQDSSNYGYTF	TGCGCCAGCAGCCAAGACAGTTCTAACTATGGCTACACCTTC
TRBV6-1	TRBJ1-5	once	-	CASSEAGGSYQPQHF	TGTGCCAGCAGTGAAGCGGGAGGGAGTTATCAGCCCCAGCATTTT
TRBV6-1	TRBJ2-5	-	-	CASSEDVSGFGGGRTQYF	TGTGCCAGCAGTGAAGACGTGTCTGGGTTCGGCGGAGGGAGGACCCAGTACTTC
TRBV5-4	TRBJ2-3	-	TRBD1	CASSLEAGGPIGDTQYF	TGTGCCAGCAGCTTGGAGGCAGGGGGACCCATTGGGGATACGCAGTATTTT
TRBV30	TRBJ2-6	-	TRBD1	CAWRRQGAGANVLTF	TGTGCCTGGAGAAGACAGGGTGCTGGGGCCAACGTCCTGACTTTC
TRBV5-1	TRBJ2-7	-	TRBD1	CASSFQGDLAEQYF	TGCGCCAGCAGCTTTCAGGGGGATTTAGCCGAGCAGTACTTC
TRBV6-6	TRBJ2-4	-	-	CASSQGQGPQNIQYF	TGTGCCAGCAGTCAGGGGCAGGGCCCACAAAACATTCAGTACTTC